This section outlines one T cell receptor (beta chain) sequence together with its context. The target antigen is unknown. This sample was included in a study of T cell repertoires in cytomegalovirus infection. At the level of the study: Indications of both CMV infection and matching HLA type were provided by public TCR beta signatures. Study conclusions and caveats: Accumulated public TCR beta family frequency recognized individuals carrying CMV together with the relevant HLA. HLA-C-restricted CMV-specific TCR beta clonotypes prevailed in the ex vivo response.

MiXCR, run by TCRdb on the reads, gives a single entry per CDR3 protein. The table includes approximately 750,000 distinct CDR3 sequences, 35% to 45% detected once. Germline V gene lookup returns CDR1 MDHEN and CDR2 SYDVKM. CDR3 length equals 13 residues. J gave up 2 bases and V 7 bases, and 4 bases lay outside the gene matches. The sequenced sample was PBMCs. The rearrangement links TRBV28 to TRBJ1-2; 7 nucleotides align to TRBD1. The clonotype comes from a human donor in good health (CMV status not recorded). Some clones in this sample may be carry-over from other donors' samples. The CDR3 spells CASKQGGNYGYTF. The CDR3 bases are TGTGCCAGCAAGCAGGGGGGAAACTATGGCTACACCTTC.